These 14 T cell receptor beta chains were sequenced from one sample in a study of cytomegalovirus exposure and HLA in healthy donors. PCR involved 60 Vbeta and 13 Jbeta primers. TCRdb's copy holds only in-frame clones and misses some; the assay was immunoSEQ multiplex PCR. The profile shows about 78,000 clones, 55% to 85% of them singletons. The sequenced sample was PBMCs. The receptors stem from a woman aged 40 to 50 in good health and CMV-seropositive.

The chain is built from TRBV14 and TRBJ2-1, with TRBD2 identical over 7 bases. CDR1 is SGHDN, CDR2 FVKESK, per germline. The CDR3 covers 13 residues. The V gene end was trimmed by 7 bases and the J gene end by 6 bases; junction bases not matched to a gene: 6. The CDR3 sequence is CASTWAGVNEQFF. Written as DNA, the CDR3 is TGTGCCAGCACTTGGGCGGGGGTCAATGAGCAGTTCTTC. The whole variable domain, filled in from reference TRBV14 and TRBJ2-1, reads EAGVTQFPSHSVIEKGQTVTLRCDPISGHDNLYWYRRVMGKEIKFLLHFVKESKQDESGMPNNRFLAERTGGTYSTLKVQPAELEDSGVYFCASTWAGVNEQFFGPGTRLTVL.

The chain uses TRBV5-1 and TRBJ1-4, with a possible D match to TRBD1 (5 bases). The CDR3 sequence is 15 residues long. CDR1 is SGHRS, CDR2 YFSETQ, per germline. Trimming stripped 3 bases from V and 8 bases from J, with 17 bases between. The CDR3 coding sequence is TGCGCCAGCAGCTCCCGGGGGGGGTTTTCGGAAAAACTGTTTTTT. Protein product: CASSSRGGFSEKLFF.

The table lists this clone with a few counts. The chain is built from TRBV4-2 and TRBJ2-7; maybe TRBD1 (6 bases). Germline lookup yields CDR1 LGHNA and CDR2 YNFKEQ. This CDR3 has 13 residues. Trimming took 0 bases from V and 4 from J, leaving 7 bases between them. The CDR3 DNA is TGTGCCAGCAGCCAAGAAGGGGGATACGAGCAGTACTTC. Protein: CASSQEGGYEQYF.

This chain links TRBV2 with TRBJ2-2; possible D gene TRBD1, 9 bases. CDR1 and CDR2 (germline): SNHLY, FYNNEI. The CDR3 extends over 16 amino acids. The germline V and J ends were trimmed by 6 bases and 4 bases, with 18 bases remaining between them. The CDR3 spells CASSGGGTGSTGELFF. DNA for the CDR3: TGTGCCAGCAGCGGGGGGGGGACAGGGAGCACCGGGGAGCTGTTTTTT.

On this clone itself: The same CDR3 can be traced to other DNA sequences in this sample. V is TRBV13 and J is TRBJ1-1, with D hard to call. Germline CDR1 is PRHDT and CDR2 is FYEKMQ (reference sequence). V gave up 0 bases and J gave up 2 bases, with 4 bases separating them. This CDR3 is 13 amino acids long. CDR3 DNA: TGTGCCAGCAGCTTAGGCCAAAACACTGAAGCTTTCTTT. This translates into CASSLGQNTEAFF.

The chain has TRBV7-9 and TRBJ1-3; D is unresolved. V lost 6 bases to trimming and J lost 4 bases, with 13 bases between them. Germline V gene lookup returns CDR1 SEHNR and CDR2 FQNEAQ (reference sequence). The CDR3 is 14 amino acids. Here the CDR3 DNA reads TGTGCCAGCAGGCCGGGTGTCTCAGGAAACACCATATATTTT. Amino acid sequence: CASRPGVSGNTIYF. Filled out from reference TRBV7-9 and TRBJ1-3, the complete variable domain reads DTGVSQNPRHKITKRGQNVTFRCDPISEHNRLYWYRQTLGQGPEFLTYFQNEAQLEKSRLLSDRFSAERPKGSFSTLEIQRTEQGDSAMYLCASRPGVSGNTIYFGEGSWLTVV.

CDR3 in amino acids: CSATESYGYTF. The CDR3 nucleotides are TGCAGTGCGACGGAGTCCTATGGCTACACCTTC. The chain has TRBV20-1 and TRBJ1-2; D not certain. CDR3 length: 11 residues. V was shortened by 6 bases and J by 4 bases, with 9 bases between the two germline ends. Per germline, CDR1 DFQATT and CDR2 SNEGSKA (reference sequence).

The chain couples TRBV4-2 to TRBJ2-1; D is possibly TRBD1 (5 bases). Germline CDR1 reads LGHNA; CDR2 reads YNFKEQ. With 0 bases removed from V and 6 bases from J, the gap between germline ends came to 12 bases. CDR3 length equals 15 residues. The CDR3 nucleotides read TGTGCCAGCAGCCAAGATATGGGGCCCATCAATGAGCAGTTCTTC. Amino acid sequence: CASSQDMGPINEQFF.

V and J are TRBV5-1 and TRBJ2-5, with 7 bases matching TRBD1. This CDR3 is 14 amino acids long. The germline V gene encodes CDR1 SGHRS and CDR2 YFSETQ. The V gene end was trimmed by 7 bases and the J gene end by 2 bases; junction bases not matched to a gene: 8. CDR3 protein: CASGSTGPQETQYF. CDR3 sequence (DNA): TGCGCCAGCGGGTCGACAGGGCCTCAAGAGACCCAGTACTTC.

The gene calls are TRBV11-2 and TRBJ2-7; D gene ambiguous. V was pared by 1 base and J by 0 bases, with 10 bases between. Germline assignment: CDR1 SGHAT and CDR2 FQNNGV. This CDR3 has 15 residues. DNA for the CDR3: TGTGCCAGCAGCTTAGTATCGCGCTACTCCTACGAGCAGTACTTC. The encoded protein is CASSLVSRYSYEQYF.

The rearrangement links TRBV5-1 to TRBJ2-2; TRBD1 aligns across 7 bases. In germline, CDR1 is SGHRS, CDR2 YFSETQ. With V trimmed by 1 base and J by 5 bases, 11 bases remained unmatched. This CDR3 has 17 amino acids. The CDR3 sequence is CASSLWGRDRDTGELFF. The CDR3 DNA reads as TGCGCCAGCAGCTTGTGGGGCAGGGACAGAGATACCGGGGAGCTGTTTTTT.

This clone was observed a handful of times. The J gene is TRBJ2-6, the V gene TRBV4-1, with 8 bases fitting TRBD1. The CDR3 contains 18 residues. V dropped 3 bases and J dropped 5; count of bases not matched to a gene: 12. The germline CDR1 and CDR2 sequences are MGHRA and YSYEKL. The CDR3 is CASSQTGTGAFWANVLTF. As DNA, the CDR3 is TGCGCCAGCAGCCAGACCGGGACAGGAGCGTTTTGGGCCAACGTCCTGACTTTC.

This chain uses TRBV5-4 with TRBJ2-5, with 7 bases matching TRBD2. The V and J ends lost 1 base and 5 bases, in that order; junction bases with no gene match: 8. Germline assignment: CDR1 SGHNT and CDR2 YYREEE (reference sequence). CDR3 length: 15 amino acids. The CDR3 DNA reads as TGTGCCAGCAGCTTGAGGAGCGGGATCGGGGAGACCCAGTACTTC. It encodes CASSLRSGIGETQYF.

The chain recombines TRBV28 with TRBJ1-1; tentative D call: TRBD1 (5 bases). Germline values: CDR1 MDHEN, CDR2 SYDVKM. Trimming removed 3 bases from V and 5 bases from J, with 13 bases in between. The CDR3 has 14 amino acids. CDR3 loop: CASSFLGGETEAFF. The CDR3 coding sequence is TGTGCCAGCAGTTTCCTAGGAGGGGAGACTGAAGCTTTCTTT.